A selection of T cell receptor beta chains follows, all from one sample in a study of T-cell memory formation after mild COVID-19. Each CDR3 protein is one row after TCRdb ran MiXCR on the 5' RACE reads. Here the sample spans 400,000 to 500,000 distinct CDR3 sequences, about 19% being singletons. Sequencing was done on a sample of PBMCs or a T cell subset sorted from them (not recorded which). The origin of the receptors is an adult woman who had mild COVID-19 (a few samples of this study predate the infection). Cell type and time point are not known. The CDR3 runs from the conserved cysteine through the conserved F or W. Each record gives: clone size, V gene, J gene, D gene, CDR3 DNA, CDR3 protein. D genes are given only for firm matches. Clone size is shown for a subset of rows, as once, few, many or a class of expanded clone.

abundance: .; v_gene: TRBV10-3; j_gene: TRBJ2-1; d_gene: TRBD2; CDR3nt: TGTGCCATCAGTGAGTCTCAGGGGCTAGCGGGAGAGTACAATGAGCAGTTCTTC; CDR3aa: CAISESQGLAGEYNEQFF
abundance: few; v_gene: TRBV7-8; j_gene: TRBJ2-3; d_gene: TRBD2; CDR3nt: TGTGCCAGCAGCAAACGGACTAGCGGGATACCAGATACGCAGTATTTT; CDR3aa: CASSKRTSGIPDTQYF
abundance: .; v_gene: TRBV20-1; j_gene: TRBJ1-2; d_gene: .; CDR3nt: TGCAGTGGCGACCTACGGGGCAACTATGGCTACACCTTC; CDR3aa: CSGDLRGNYGYTF
abundance: .; v_gene: TRBV12-3/TRBV12-4; j_gene: TRBJ1-2; d_gene: .; CDR3nt: TGTGCCAGCAGTTCCAGCTTCAGGGTGAACTATGGCTACACCTTC; CDR3aa: CASSSSFRVNYGYTF
abundance: few; v_gene: TRBV27; j_gene: TRBJ2-7; d_gene: TRBD1; CDR3nt: TGTGCCAGCAGTTCAGGGGGTCGGCTTATGAACGAGCAGTACTTC; CDR3aa: CASSSGGRLMNEQYF
abundance: many; v_gene: TRBV12-3/TRBV12-4; j_gene: TRBJ2-6; d_gene: TRBD1; CDR3nt: TGTGCCAGCAGTTCGTCAGGGGGCTCTGGGGCCAACGTCCTGACTTTC; CDR3aa: CASSSSGGSGANVLTF
abundance: .; v_gene: TRBV12-3/TRBV12-4; j_gene: TRBJ1-1; d_gene: TRBD1; CDR3nt: TGTGCCAGCAGTGCTAACGACAGGGGGCCGAACACTGAAGCTTTCTTT; CDR3aa: CASSANDRGPNTEAFF
abundance: few; v_gene: TRBV27; j_gene: TRBJ1-6; d_gene: TRBD1; CDR3nt: TGTGCCAGCAAGGGACAGCCTTCAAGTTCACCCCTCCACTTT; CDR3aa: CASKGQPSSSPLHF
abundance: few; v_gene: TRBV29-1; j_gene: TRBJ2-1; d_gene: .; CDR3nt: TGCAGCGGCGCCGGGACAAAGAACGGTGGTAATGAGCAGTTCTTC; CDR3aa: CSGAGTKNGGNEQFF
abundance: .; v_gene: TRBV11-2; j_gene: TRBJ2-3; d_gene: .; CDR3nt: TGTGCCAGCAGCTTAGCTTGGAGACCCGACACAGATACGCAGTATTTT; CDR3aa: CASSLAWRPDTDTQYF
abundance: .; v_gene: TRBV18; j_gene: TRBJ1-5; d_gene: .; CDR3nt: TGTGCCAGCTCACCCCAGGGTAGCAATCAGCCCCAGCATTTT; CDR3aa: CASSPQGSNQPQHF
abundance: many; v_gene: TRBV7-9; j_gene: TRBJ1-5; d_gene: .; CDR3nt: TGTGCCAGCAGCACGGGGCCCGGGGGGGATCAGCCCCAGCATTTT; CDR3aa: CASSTGPGGDQPQHF
abundance: many; v_gene: TRBV2; j_gene: TRBJ2-7; d_gene: .; CDR3nt: TGTGCCAGCAGAGGATACTACGAGCAGTACTTC; CDR3aa: CASRGYYEQYF
abundance: few; v_gene: TRBV4-3; j_gene: TRBJ2-1; d_gene: .; CDR3nt: TGCGCCAGCAGCCAAGATCGGCGAGTAGTGCAGTTCTTC; CDR3aa: CASSQDRRVVQFF
abundance: few; v_gene: TRBV11-2; j_gene: TRBJ2-1; d_gene: .; CDR3nt: TGTGCCAGCAGGACGTGGCAGGTCAATGAGCAGTTCTTC; CDR3aa: CASRTWQVNEQFF
abundance: few; v_gene: TRBV4-3; j_gene: TRBJ2-1; d_gene: .; CDR3nt: TGCGCCAGCAGCCAAAAGGACAATTACAATGAGCAGTTCTTC; CDR3aa: CASSQKDNYNEQFF
abundance: .; v_gene: TRBV6-6; j_gene: TRBJ2-1; d_gene: .; CDR3nt: TGTGCCAGCAGTCGCGGGACCCTAAATGAGCAGTTCTTC; CDR3aa: CASSRGTLNEQFF
abundance: many; v_gene: TRBV12-3/TRBV12-4; j_gene: TRBJ2-3; d_gene: TRBD2; CDR3nt: TGTGCCAGCAGTTTATACGGGGGAGGGCGCACAGATACGCAGTATTTT; CDR3aa: CASSLYGGGRTDTQYF
abundance: many; v_gene: TRBV12-3/TRBV12-4; j_gene: TRBJ2-7; d_gene: TRBD2; CDR3nt: TGTGCCAGCAGTATGACTAGCGGGAGGGCGGGGGAGCAGTACTTC; CDR3aa: CASSMTSGRAGEQYF
abundance: once; v_gene: TRBV6-2/TRBV6-3; j_gene: TRBJ1-2; d_gene: TRBD1; CDR3nt: TGTGCCAGCAGTTACGGACAGGAGAACTATGGCTACACCTTC; CDR3aa: CASSYGQENYGYTF
abundance: .; v_gene: TRBV11-3; j_gene: TRBJ1-1; d_gene: .; CDR3nt: TGTGCCAGCAGCTTAGTTCAGGGAACGAACACTGAAGCTTTCTTT; CDR3aa: CASSLVQGTNTEAFF
abundance: few; v_gene: TRBV20-1; j_gene: TRBJ1-2; d_gene: .; CDR3nt: TGCAGTGCTAGAGGCAGTGGCTATGGCTACACCTTC; CDR3aa: CSARGSGYGYTF
abundance: few; v_gene: TRBV18; j_gene: TRBJ2-5; d_gene: TRBD1; CDR3nt: TGTGCCACCCTGGACAGGGAGACCCAGTACTTC; CDR3aa: CATLDRETQYF
abundance: few; v_gene: TRBV12-3/TRBV12-4; j_gene: TRBJ2-4; d_gene: .; CDR3nt: TGTGCCAGCAGCCCCGGGACACTTCAGTACTTC; CDR3aa: CASSPGTLQYF
abundance: once; v_gene: TRBV6-2/TRBV6-3; j_gene: TRBJ1-1; d_gene: .; CDR3nt: TGTGCCAGCAGTACAGGGCCTGAAGCTTTCTTT; CDR3aa: CASSTGPEAFF
abundance: few; v_gene: TRBV7-3; j_gene: TRBJ2-3; d_gene: .; CDR3nt: TGTGCCAGCAGTCGGCGGAACACAGATACGCAGTATTTT; CDR3aa: CASSRRNTDTQYF
abundance: .; v_gene: TRBV7-3; j_gene: TRBJ1-1; d_gene: .; CDR3nt: TGTGCCAGCAGCTTAATGTTCGGGGCCCCGAACACTGAAGCTTTCTTT; CDR3aa: CASSLMFGAPNTEAFF
abundance: .; v_gene: TRBV5-1; j_gene: TRBJ1-2; d_gene: .; CDR3nt: TGCGCCAGCAGCTTTGGGGGCCTCCACCCGGCTAAGGGCTACACCTTC; CDR3aa: CASSFGGLHPAKGYTF
abundance: many; v_gene: TRBV7-9; j_gene: TRBJ2-4; d_gene: .; CDR3nt: TGTGCCAGCAGCTTTGGCGGAGAGCCCCCGAATCAGTACTTC; CDR3aa: CASSFGGEPPNQYF
abundance: few; v_gene: TRBV4-2; j_gene: TRBJ1-2; d_gene: TRBD1; CDR3nt: TGTGCCAGCAGCTCTCTAGGAGGACAGGGGAATGGCTACACCTTC; CDR3aa: CASSSLGGQGNGYTF
abundance: .; v_gene: TRBV15; j_gene: TRBJ1-2; d_gene: TRBD1; CDR3nt: TGTGCCACCAGCAGAGATGAAGGGGGCTGGCACTATGGCTACACCTTC; CDR3aa: CATSRDEGGWHYGYTF
abundance: few; v_gene: TRBV27; j_gene: TRBJ2-1; d_gene: TRBD2; CDR3nt: TGTGCCAGCAGTCTTTATCTGGGCGGGGGTCGAAATGAGCAGTTCTTC; CDR3aa: CASSLYLGGGRNEQFF
abundance: few; v_gene: TRBV6-5; j_gene: TRBJ2-4; d_gene: .; CDR3nt: TGTGCCAGCAGTCCCGGGCCTCAGGCTAAGTACTTC; CDR3aa: CASSPGPQAKYF
abundance: few; v_gene: TRBV7-3; j_gene: TRBJ2-5; d_gene: TRBD2; CDR3nt: TGTGCCAGCAGCTTTCGGGCGGGAGTTGGGGAGACCCAGTACTTC; CDR3aa: CASSFRAGVGETQYF
abundance: few; v_gene: TRBV7-2; j_gene: TRBJ2-3; d_gene: .; CDR3nt: TGTGCCAGCAGAGACGGGAGTGGAACAGATACGCAGTATTTT; CDR3aa: CASRDGSGTDTQYF
abundance: once; v_gene: TRBV4-1; j_gene: TRBJ2-1; d_gene: .; CDR3nt: TGCGCCAGCAGCCAAGAAGGGCCCTCATCCTACAATGAGCAGTTCTTC; CDR3aa: CASSQEGPSSYNEQFF